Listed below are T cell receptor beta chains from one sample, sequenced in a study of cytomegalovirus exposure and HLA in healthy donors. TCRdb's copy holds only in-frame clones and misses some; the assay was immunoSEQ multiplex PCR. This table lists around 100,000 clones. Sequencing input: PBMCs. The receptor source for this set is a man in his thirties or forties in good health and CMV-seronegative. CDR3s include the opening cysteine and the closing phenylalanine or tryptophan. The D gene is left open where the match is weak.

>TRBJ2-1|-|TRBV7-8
CASSQHRFHRVGVYNEQFF
TGTGCCAGCAGCCAACACCGTTTTCACAGGGTGGGGGTTTACAATGAGCAGTTCTTC
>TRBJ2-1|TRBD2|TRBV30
CACGGAVGQFF
TGTGCCTGCGGGGGGGCGGTGGGGCAGTTCTTC
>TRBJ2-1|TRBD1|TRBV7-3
CASSLQTGAAYNEQFF
TGTGCCAGCAGCTTACAGACAGGGGCTGCCTACAATGAGCAGTTCTTC
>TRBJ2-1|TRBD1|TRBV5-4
CASTQGQGARNEQFF
TGTGCCAGCACCCAAGGACAGGGCGCACGAAATGAGCAGTTCTTC
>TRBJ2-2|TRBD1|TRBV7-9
CASSLRTGGPGELFF
TGTGCCAGCAGCTTAAGGACAGGGGGCCCCGGGGAGCTGTTTTTT
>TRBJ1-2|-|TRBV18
CASSLQDNYGYTF
TGTGCCAGCTCACTCCAGGATAACTATGGCTACACCTTC
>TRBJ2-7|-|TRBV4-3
CASSQTPGRYEQYF
TGCGCCAGCAGCCAAACCCCTGGGAGGTACGAGCAGTACTTC
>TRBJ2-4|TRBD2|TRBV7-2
CASSLAGGSAKNIQYF
TGTGCCAGCAGCTTAGCGGGGGGGTCAGCCAAAAACATTCAGTACTTC
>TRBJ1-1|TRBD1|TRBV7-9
CASSLLHQGDAFF
TGTGCCAGCAGCCTACTCCACCAGGGGGATGCTTTCTTT
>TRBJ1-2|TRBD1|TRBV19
CASSIDRQGTGGYTF
TGTGCCAGTAGTATAGATCGACAGGGAACGGGCGGCTACACCTTC
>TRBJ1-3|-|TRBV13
CASSVGRSGNTIYF
TGTGCCAGCAGCGTCGGGAGATCTGGAAACACCATATATTTT
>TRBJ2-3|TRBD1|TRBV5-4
CASSPGQGTDTQYF
TGTGCCAGCAGCCCGGGACAGGGCACAGATACGCAGTATTTT
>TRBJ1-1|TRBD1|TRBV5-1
CASSDRGDTEAFF
TGCGCCAGCAGTGACAGGGGCGACACTGAAGCTTTCTTT
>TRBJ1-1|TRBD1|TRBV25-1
CASNRGNTEAFF
TGTGCCAGCAACAGGGGGAACACTGAAGCTTTCTTT
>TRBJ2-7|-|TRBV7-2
CASSLDGQGFYEQYF
TGTGCCAGCAGCTTAGACGGCCAGGGGTTCTACGAGCAGTACTTC
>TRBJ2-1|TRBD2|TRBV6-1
CASSELPSGGGEQFF
TGTGCCAGCAGTGAGCTGCCTAGCGGGGGGGGTGAGCAGTTCTTC
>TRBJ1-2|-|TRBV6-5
CASRRTPGQGYTF
TGTGCCAGCAGACGAACGCCAGGGCAAGGCTACACCTTC
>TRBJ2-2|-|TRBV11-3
CASSLFELISPLIGTGELFF
TGTGCCAGCAGCTTATTCGAGCTAATTTCCCCCCTAATCGGCACCGGGGAGCTGTTTTTT
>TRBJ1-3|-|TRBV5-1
CASSFLTGSGNTIYF
TGCGCCAGCAGCTTTCTCACAGGGAGTGGAAACACCATATATTTT
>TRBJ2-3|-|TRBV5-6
CASSFWGVDTQYF
TGTGCCAGCAGTTTTTGGGGGGTCGATACGCAGTATTTT
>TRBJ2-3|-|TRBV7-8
CASSFPVTDTQYF
TGTGCCAGCAGCTTCCCAGTCACAGATACGCAGTATTTT
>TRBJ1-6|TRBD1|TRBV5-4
CASSLRDSGSPLHF
TGTGCCAGCAGCTTGCGGGACAGCGGATCACCCCTCCACTTT
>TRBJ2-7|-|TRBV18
CASSPREYSYEQYF
TGTGCCAGCTCACCACGCGAGTATTCCTACGAGCAGTACTTC
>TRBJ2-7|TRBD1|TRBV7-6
CASSADRDHEQYF
TGTGCCAGCAGCGCTGACAGGGACCACGAGCAGTACTTC
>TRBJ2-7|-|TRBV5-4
CASSLSTAYYEQYF
TGTGCCAGCAGCTTGTCAACGGCTTACTACGAGCAGTACTTC
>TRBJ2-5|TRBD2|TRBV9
CASSATSGAYQETQYF
TGTGCCAGCAGCGCAACTAGCGGGGCCTACCAAGAGACCCAGTACTTC
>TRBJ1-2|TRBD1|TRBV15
CATSLLGQDFRGYTF
TGTGCCACCAGCCTACTCGGACAGGACTTTCGTGGCTACACCTTC
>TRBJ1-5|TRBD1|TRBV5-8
CATHRGDRADSNQPQHF
TGTGCCACCCACAGGGGGGACAGGGCGGATAGCAATCAGCCCCAGCATTTT
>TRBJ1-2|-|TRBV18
CASSPAGDPTAVGYTF
TGTGCCAGCTCACCTGCCGGTGACCCCACGGCGGTTGGCTACACCTTC
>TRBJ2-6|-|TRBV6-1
CASSDNRAEVANVLTF
TGTGCCAGCAGTGACAACAGGGCTGAAGTGGCCAACGTCCTGACTTTC
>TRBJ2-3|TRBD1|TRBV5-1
CASSRTGAADTQYF
TGCGCCAGCAGCAGGACAGGAGCGGCAGATACGCAGTATTTT
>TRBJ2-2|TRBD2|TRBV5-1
CASSLEAGGPANTGELFF
TGCGCCAGCAGCTTGGAGGCGGGGGGGCCCGCGAACACCGGGGAGCTGTTTTTT
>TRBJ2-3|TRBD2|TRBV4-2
CASSQGTSGADTQYF
TGTGCCAGCAGCCAAGGGACTAGCGGGGCAGATACGCAGTATTTT
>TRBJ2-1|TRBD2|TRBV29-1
CSAHGLAGGPMVF
TGCAGCGCCCACGGACTAGCGGGGGGACCGATGGTCTTC
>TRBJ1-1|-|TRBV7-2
CASSLGPGRGTEAFF
TGTGCCAGCAGCTTAGGGCCAGGCAGGGGAACTGAAGCTTTCTTT
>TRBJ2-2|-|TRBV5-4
CASSSGLSNTGELFF
TGTGCCAGCAGCTCGGGACTTTCGAACACCGGGGAGCTGTTTTTT
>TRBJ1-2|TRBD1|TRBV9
CASSPHRGPLGGYTF
TGTGCCAGCAGCCCCCACAGGGGGCCCCTAGGTGGCTACACCTTC
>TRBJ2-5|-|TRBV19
CASSIGQGGQETQYF
TGTGCCAGTAGTATCGGCCAGGGGGGACAAGAGACCCAGTACTTC
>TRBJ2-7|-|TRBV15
CAAGTENYEQYF
TGTGCCGCCGGGACTGAGAACTACGAGCAGTACTTC
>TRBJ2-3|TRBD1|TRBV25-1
CATGRTDTQYF
TGTGCGACAGGGCGCACAGATACGCAGTATTTT
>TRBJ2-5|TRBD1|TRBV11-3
CASSAGGDGETQYF
TGTGCCAGCAGTGCAGGGGGCGACGGGGAGACCCAGTACTTC
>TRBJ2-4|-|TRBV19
CASSIDGGNKNIQYF
TGTGCCAGTAGTATAGATGGGGGGAACAAAAACATTCAGTACTTC
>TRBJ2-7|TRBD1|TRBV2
CASSEQGAEYEQYF
TGTGCCAGCAGTGAACAGGGGGCTGAGTACGAGCAGTACTTC
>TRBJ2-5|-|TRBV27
CASSLSYFQETQYF
TGTGCCAGCAGTTTATCCTACTTTCAAGAGACCCAGTACTTC
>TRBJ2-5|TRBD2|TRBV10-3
CAISESSGTSGKETQYF
TGTGCCATCAGTGAGTCGAGTGGGACTAGCGGTAAAGAGACCCAGTACTTC
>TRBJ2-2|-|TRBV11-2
CASSFGGTQGTTGELFF
TGTGCCAGCAGCTTTGGGGGAACACAGGGTACCACCGGGGAGCTGTTTTTT
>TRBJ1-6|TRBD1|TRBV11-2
CASSLNPLTQGANSPLHF
TGTGCCAGCAGCTTAAATCCCCTTACTCAGGGGGCTAATTCACCCCTCCACTTT
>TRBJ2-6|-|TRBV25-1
CATLSSGANVLTF
TGTGCCACCTTGTCCTCTGGGGCCAACGTCCTGACTTTC
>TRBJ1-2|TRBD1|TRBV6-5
CASNPGQGINGYTF
TGTGCCAGCAATCCGGGACAGGGGATAAATGGCTACACCTTC
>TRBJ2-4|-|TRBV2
CASTEQGIPKNIQYF
TGTGCCAGCACCGAGCAGGGAATTCCCAAAAACATTCAGTACTTC
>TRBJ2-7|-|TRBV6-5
CASRGQTYSSYEQYF
TGTGCCAGCAGAGGACAGACTTATAGCTCCTACGAGCAGTACTTC
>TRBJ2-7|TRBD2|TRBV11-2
CASSPLARGVGNDYEQYF
TGTGCCAGCAGCCCCCTCGCCCGGGGGGTAGGGAACGACTACGAGCAGTACTTC
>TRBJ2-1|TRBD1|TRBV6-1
CASSEIGGDEQFF
TGTGCCAGCAGTGAGATAGGGGGCGATGAGCAGTTCTTC
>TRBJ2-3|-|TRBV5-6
CASTRFGVQKGTDTQYF
TGTGCCAGCACCCGTTTCGGCGTGCAGAAGGGGACAGATACGCAGTATTTT
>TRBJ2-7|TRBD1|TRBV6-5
CASSDRVSYEQYF
TGTGCCAGCAGTGACAGGGTCTCCTACGAGCAGTACTTC
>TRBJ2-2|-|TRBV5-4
CASSLPGGLNTGELFF
TGTGCCAGCAGCTTACCCGGGGGGCTGAACACCGGGGAGCTGTTTTTT
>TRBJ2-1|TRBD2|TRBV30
CAWSVRLGLAGGDEQFF
TGTGCCTGGAGTGTACGACTGGGACTAGCGGGCGGGGATGAGCAGTTCTTC